The 8 T cell receptor beta chains below come from one sample, sequenced in a study of T cell responses to AZD1222 COVID-19 vaccine. Using immunoSEQ multiplex PCR, the repertoire was profiled, and TCRdb retains in-frame clones only, with some absent. In the table there are roughly 40,000 clones, about 90% of which are singletons. The specimen was peripheral blood, collected 28 days after the second AZD1222 dose. Source of these receptors: an adult who received the AZD1222 COVID-19 vaccine.

The V gene is TRBV4-3, the J gene TRBJ1-4; D call uncertain. Per the germline V gene, CDR1 is LGHNA and CDR2 is YSLEER. V lost 5 bases and J lost 7, with 5 bases in between. This CDR3 has 11 residues. The CDR3 sequence: CASSNGEKLFF. The DNA for the CDR3 is TGCGCCAGCAGCAACGGTGAAAAACTGTTTTTT.

The chain uses TRBV6-2 or TRBV6-3 and TRBJ1-5; D gene unclear. Trimming shortened V by 5 bases and J by 0 bases, and 14 bases separated the two germline ends. Germline loops: CDR1 MNHEY, CDR2 SVGEGT. The CDR3 covers 16 residues. The CDR3 region has the DNA TGTGCCAGCAGTCAATTAAGACTGGATAGCAATCAGCCCCAGCATTTT. Amino acid sequence: CASSQLRLDSNQPQHF.

The V gene is TRBV10-3, the J gene TRBJ1-1; the match to TRBD1 covers 10 bases. Germline loops: CDR1 ENHRY, CDR2 SYGVKD. J was trimmed by 1 base and V by 5 bases; bases with no gene match: 4. The CDR3 is 15 amino acids. In DNA, the CDR3 is TGTGCCATCAGTCGGGACAGGGGAACGAACACTGAAGCTTTCTTT. Translation gives CAISRDRGTNTEAFF.

V and J are TRBV7-9 and TRBJ2-2; the match to TRBD2 covers 7 bases. CDR3 size: 15 residues. Germline V gene data show CDR1 as SEHNR and CDR2 as FQNEAQ (reference sequence). V gave up 2 bases and J gave up 5 bases; unmatched junction bases: 5. CDR3 DNA: TGTGCCAGCAGCTTAAGTAATAGCGGGACCGGGGAGCTGTTTTTT. Translating gives CASSLSNSGTGELFF.

The chain employs TRBV2 and TRBJ2-7, with 12 bases lining up with TRBD1. Germline-derived CDR1 and CDR2 are SNHLY and FYNNEI. V lost 0 bases to trimming and J lost 3 bases; unmatched junction nucleotides: 9. The CDR3 runs to 18 residues. CDR3 DNA sequence: TGTGCCAGCAGTGAAGCGCTTCCCGGGACAGGGGGCTTCTACGAGCAGTACTTC. Protein: CASSEALPGTGGFYEQYF.

V gene TRBV5-1 combines with J gene TRBJ2-3; 12 bases are shared with TRBD2. The CDR3 has 17 residues. V was clipped by 0 bases and J by 4 bases; unmatched bases: 6. Germline lookup yields CDR1 SGHRS and CDR2 YFSETQ. The CDR3 sequence is CASSLGLAGVRADTQYF. CDR3 nucleotides: TGCGCCAGCAGCTTGGGACTAGCGGGGGTTAGGGCAGATACGCAGTATTTT.

The chain joins TRBV29-1 to TRBJ2-7; no clear D gene. Trimming shortened V by 1 base and J by 8 bases, and 6 bases separated the two germline ends. Germline CDR1 is SQVTM and CDR2 is ANQGSEA. This CDR3 spans 10 amino acids. The CDR3 here is CSVEGRQQYF. In nucleotides, the CDR3 is TGCAGCGTTGAAGGACGGCAGCAGTACTTC.

The chain couples TRBV5-6 to TRBJ2-2; D might be TRBD2 (6 bases). The V gene's germline CDR1 is SGHDT and CDR2 YYEEEE. CDR3 length equals 17 residues. Between the trimmed V and J ends, which lost 6 bases and 1 base, there was a span of 19 bases. The CDR3 nucleotides are TGTGCCAGCACCTGGGGAGGTGGTGGAGGGAACACCGGGGAGCTGTTTTTT. This gives the protein CASTWGGGGGNTGELFF. The variable domain in full, with the rest retrieved from reference TRBV5-6 and TRBJ2-2, is DAGVTQSPTHLIKTRGQQVTLRCSPKSGHDTVSWYQQALGQGPQFIFQYYEEEERQRGNFPDRFSGHQFPNYSSELNVNALLLGDSALYLCASTWGGGGGNTGELFFGEGSRLTVL.